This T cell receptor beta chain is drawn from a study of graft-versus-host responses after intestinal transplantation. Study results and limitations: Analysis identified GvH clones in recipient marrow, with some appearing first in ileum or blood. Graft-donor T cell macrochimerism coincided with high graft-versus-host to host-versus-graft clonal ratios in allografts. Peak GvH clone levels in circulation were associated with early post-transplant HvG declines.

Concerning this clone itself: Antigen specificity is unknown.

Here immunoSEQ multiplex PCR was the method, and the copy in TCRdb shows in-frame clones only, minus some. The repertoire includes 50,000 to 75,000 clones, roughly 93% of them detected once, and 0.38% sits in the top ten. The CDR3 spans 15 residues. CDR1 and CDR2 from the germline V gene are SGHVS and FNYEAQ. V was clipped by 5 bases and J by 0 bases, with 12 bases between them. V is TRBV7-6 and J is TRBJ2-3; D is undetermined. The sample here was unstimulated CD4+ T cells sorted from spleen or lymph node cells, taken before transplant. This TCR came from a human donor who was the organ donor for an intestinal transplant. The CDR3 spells CASSPRIGSTDTQYF. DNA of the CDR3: TGTGCCAGCAGCCCCCGCATAGGAAGCACAGATACGCAGTATTTT.